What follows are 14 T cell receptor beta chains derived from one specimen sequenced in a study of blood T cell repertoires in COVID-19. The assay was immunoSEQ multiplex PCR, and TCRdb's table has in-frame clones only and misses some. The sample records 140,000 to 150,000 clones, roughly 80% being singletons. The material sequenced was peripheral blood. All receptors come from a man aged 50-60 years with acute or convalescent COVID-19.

DNA for the CDR3: TGCGCCAGCAGCTTGACGGGGATCGAAACCGGGGAGCTGTTTTTT. Translation: CASSLTGIETGELFF. J is TRBJ2-2 and V is TRBV5-1, with D maybe TRBD2 (5 bases). The CDR3 is made up of 15 amino acids. The V gene lost 1 base and the J gene lost 5 bases, with 12 bases spanning the gap. Germline CDR1 and CDR2: SGHRS and YFSETQ.

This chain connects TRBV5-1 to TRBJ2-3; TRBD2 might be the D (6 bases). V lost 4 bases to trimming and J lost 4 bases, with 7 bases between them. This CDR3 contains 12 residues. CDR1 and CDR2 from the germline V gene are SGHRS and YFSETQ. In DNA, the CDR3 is TGCGCCAGCAGCGGGACTGCAGATACGCAGTATTTT. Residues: CASSGTADTQYF.

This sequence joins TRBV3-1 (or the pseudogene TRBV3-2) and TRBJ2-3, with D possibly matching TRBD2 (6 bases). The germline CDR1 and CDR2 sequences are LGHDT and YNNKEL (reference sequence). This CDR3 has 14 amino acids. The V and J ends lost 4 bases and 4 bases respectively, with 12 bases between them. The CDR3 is CASSLLLASDTQYF. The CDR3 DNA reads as TGTGCCAGCAGCCTCTTACTAGCCTCAGATACGCAGTATTTT.

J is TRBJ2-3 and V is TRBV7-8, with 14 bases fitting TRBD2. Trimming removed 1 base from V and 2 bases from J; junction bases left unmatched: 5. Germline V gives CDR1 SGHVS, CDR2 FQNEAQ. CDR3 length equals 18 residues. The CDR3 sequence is CASSLELGLAGVTDTQYF. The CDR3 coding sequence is TGTGCCAGCAGCTTAGAACTGGGACTAGCGGGAGTCACAGATACGCAGTATTTT.

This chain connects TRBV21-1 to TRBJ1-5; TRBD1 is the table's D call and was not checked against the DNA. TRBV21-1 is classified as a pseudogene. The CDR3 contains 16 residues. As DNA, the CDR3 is TGTGCCAGCAGCAAAGAGTTGGTAACAGGCGGTCAGCCCCAGCATTTT. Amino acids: CASSKELVTGGQPQHF.

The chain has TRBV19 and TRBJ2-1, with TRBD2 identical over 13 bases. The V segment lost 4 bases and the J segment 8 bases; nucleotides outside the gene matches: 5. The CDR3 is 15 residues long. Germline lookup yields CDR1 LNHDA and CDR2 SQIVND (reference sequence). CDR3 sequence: CASSTTSGGADEQFF. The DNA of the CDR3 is TGTGCCAGTAGTACCACTAGCGGGGGGGCCGATGAGCAGTTCTTC.

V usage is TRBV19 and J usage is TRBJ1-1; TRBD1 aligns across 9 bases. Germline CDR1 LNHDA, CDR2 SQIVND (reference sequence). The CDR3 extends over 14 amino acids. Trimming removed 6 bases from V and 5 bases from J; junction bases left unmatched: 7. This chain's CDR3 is CASRKTGGLTEAFF. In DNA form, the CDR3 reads TGTGCCAGTAGAAAGACAGGGGGATTGACTGAAGCTTTCTTT.

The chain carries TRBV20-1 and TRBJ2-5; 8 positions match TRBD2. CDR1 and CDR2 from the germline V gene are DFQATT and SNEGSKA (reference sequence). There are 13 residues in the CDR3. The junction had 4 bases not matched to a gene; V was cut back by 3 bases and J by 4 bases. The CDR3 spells CSASVGGGETQYF. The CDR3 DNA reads TGCAGTGCTAGTGTCGGGGGGGGAGAGACCCAGTACTTC.

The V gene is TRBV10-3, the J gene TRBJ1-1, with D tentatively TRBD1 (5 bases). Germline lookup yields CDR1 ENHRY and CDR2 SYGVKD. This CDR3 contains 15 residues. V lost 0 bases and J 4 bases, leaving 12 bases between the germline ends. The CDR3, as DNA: TGTGCCATCAGTGAGTCTGGGGGGAGGGGCACTGAAGCTTTCTTT. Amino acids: CAISESGGRGTEAFF.

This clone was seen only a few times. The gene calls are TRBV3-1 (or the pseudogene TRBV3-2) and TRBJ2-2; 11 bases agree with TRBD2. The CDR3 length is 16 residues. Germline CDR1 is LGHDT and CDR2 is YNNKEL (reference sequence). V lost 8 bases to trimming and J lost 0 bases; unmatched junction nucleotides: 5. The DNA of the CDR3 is TGTGCCAGCGTAGCGGGGGGGCCCGCGAACACCGGGGAGCTGTTTTTT. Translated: CASVAGGPANTGELFF.

CDR3 in DNA: TGTGCCAGCCGACCCCCGGGACAGGGGAATAATTCACCCCTCCACTTT. This translates into CASRPPGQGNNSPLHF. The chain carries TRBV7-8 and TRBJ1-6, with 10 bases that match TRBD1. The junction had 9 bases not matched to a gene; V was cut back by 8 bases and J by 5 bases. This CDR3 comprises 16 residues. The germline V gene has CDR1 SGHVS and CDR2 FQNEAQ.

Written as DNA, the CDR3 is TGCAGCGTCGCAAGAACAGGTGGTGAAAAACTGTTTTTT. Translation gives CSVARTGGEKLFF. The J gene is TRBJ1-4, the V gene TRBV29-1; D might be TRBD1 (5 bases). Germline CDR1 reads SQVTM; CDR2 reads ANQGSEA. This CDR3 region has 13 residues. V gave up 6 bases and J gave up 7 bases, with 15 bases separating them.

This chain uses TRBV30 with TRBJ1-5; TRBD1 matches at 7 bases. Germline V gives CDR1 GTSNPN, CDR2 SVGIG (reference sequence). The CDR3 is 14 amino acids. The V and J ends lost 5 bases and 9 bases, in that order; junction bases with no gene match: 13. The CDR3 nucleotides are TGTGCCTGGCCCCGGGACAGAGAACTTTGGCCCCAGCATTTT. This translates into CAWPRDRELWPQHF.

The CDR3 DNA follows: TGTGCCAGCAGTTTATCGTTAGCGGGGAGCTACGAGCAGTACTTC. Its translation is CASSLSLAGSYEQYF. V is TRBV27 and J is TRBJ2-7; 8 bases fit TRBD2. This CDR3 region has 15 residues. With 0 bases clipped from V and 3 bases from J, the junction kept 4 bases outside the gene matches. Per the germline V gene, CDR1 is MNHEY and CDR2 is SMNVEV (reference sequence).